Listed below are T cell receptor beta chains from one sample, sequenced in a study of shared clonotypes between healthy human individuals. Assay: immunoSEQ multiplex PCR; the TCRdb copy retains only in-frame clones and omits some. Of some 1 million clones in the sample, approximately 70% were seen once. Sample: memory CD4+ T cells sorted from blood. The receptors originated from a man between 18 and 29 years old in good health. Both conserved end residues are part of each CDR3. A D gene is named only where the DNA matches it firmly. Size values are once, few and many counts, or a class for expanded clones, and some rows have none.

j_call	v_call	d_call	cdr3_length	clone_size	cdr3_nt	cdr3_aa
TRBJ1-2	TRBV30	.	12	.	TGTGCCTGGAGCTGGCTTGACTATGGCTACACCTTC	CAWSWLDYGYTF
TRBJ2-7	TRBV28	.	14	.	TGTGCCAGCAGTTTATATCCAGGGACCAACGAGCAGTACTTC	CASSLYPGTNEQYF
TRBJ2-7	TRBV19	TRBD1	15	.	TGTGCCAGTAGTCCCGGGACAGGGGGAACCTACGAGCAGTACTTC	CASSPGTGGTYEQYF
TRBJ2-7	TRBV27	TRBD2	13	.	TGTGCCAGTTCCGGGACTAAGCTCAACGAGCAGTACTTC	CASSGTKLNEQYF
TRBJ2-7	TRBV11-2	TRBD1	14	.	TGTGCCAGCAGCCCCCAGGGGGCGTTACACGAGCAGTACTTC	CASSPQGALHEQYF
TRBJ2-4	TRBV20-1	.	11	.	TGCAGTGCCACGCTCAAAAACATTCAGTACTTC	CSATLKNIQYF
TRBJ2-7	TRBV7-2	.	14	.	TGTGCCAGCAGCTTGGGGACCTCCTTCTACGAGCAGTACTTC	CASSLGTSFYEQYF
TRBJ2-6	TRBV6-5	.	13	once	TGTGCCAGCGGCAGCTCTGGGGCCAACGTCCTGACTTTC	CASGSSGANVLTF
TRBJ2-1	TRBV9	TRBD2	16	.	TGTGCCAGCAGCGTAGCCTATAGCGGGTCCTACAATGAGCAGTTCTTC	CASSVAYSGSYNEQFF
TRBJ2-4	TRBV5-1	.	13	.	TGCGCCAGCAGCTTAGGTGTCAAAAACATTCAGTACTTC	CASSLGVKNIQYF